This TCR beta chain is from a study of response to subunit inactivated influenza vaccine. Study-level results: It was suggested by the authors that few new T cells are recruited by each seasonal influenza vaccination.

CDR1 and CDR2 from the germline V gene are SQVTM and ANQGSEA. The CDR3 runs to 17 residues. V lost 6 bases, J lost 4 bases, and 24 bases lay in between. In its sample, this clonotype was seen many times. Its antigen is unknown. TCRdb ran MiXCR on the RT-PCR reads and lists one entry per CDR3 protein. The sample consists of about 500,000 distinct CDR3 sequences, approximately 13% of them appearing once. The sequence was collected from a man between 50 and 59 years old who received an inactivated influenza vaccine. This chain connects TRBV29-1 to TRBJ2-2, with D possibly matching TRBD1 (6 bases). Sequenced material: PBMCs from blood, taken roughly 46 days after vaccination. CDR3 loop: CSVSTGYYSLGTGELFF. CDR3 bases: TGCAGCGTCTCAACAGGGTACTACTCTTTGGGCACCGGGGAGCTGTTTTTT.